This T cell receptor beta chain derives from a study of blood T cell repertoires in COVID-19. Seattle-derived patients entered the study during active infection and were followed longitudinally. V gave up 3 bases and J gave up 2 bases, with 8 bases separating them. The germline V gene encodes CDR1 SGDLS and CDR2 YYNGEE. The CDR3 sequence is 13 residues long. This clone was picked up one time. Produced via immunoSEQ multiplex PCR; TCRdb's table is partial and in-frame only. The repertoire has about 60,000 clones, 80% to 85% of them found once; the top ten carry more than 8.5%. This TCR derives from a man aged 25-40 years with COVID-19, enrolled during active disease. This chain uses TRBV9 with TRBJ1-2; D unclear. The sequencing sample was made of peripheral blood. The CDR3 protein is CASSADINYGYTF. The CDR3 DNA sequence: TGTGCCAGCAGCGCCGACATAAACTATGGCTACACCTTC.